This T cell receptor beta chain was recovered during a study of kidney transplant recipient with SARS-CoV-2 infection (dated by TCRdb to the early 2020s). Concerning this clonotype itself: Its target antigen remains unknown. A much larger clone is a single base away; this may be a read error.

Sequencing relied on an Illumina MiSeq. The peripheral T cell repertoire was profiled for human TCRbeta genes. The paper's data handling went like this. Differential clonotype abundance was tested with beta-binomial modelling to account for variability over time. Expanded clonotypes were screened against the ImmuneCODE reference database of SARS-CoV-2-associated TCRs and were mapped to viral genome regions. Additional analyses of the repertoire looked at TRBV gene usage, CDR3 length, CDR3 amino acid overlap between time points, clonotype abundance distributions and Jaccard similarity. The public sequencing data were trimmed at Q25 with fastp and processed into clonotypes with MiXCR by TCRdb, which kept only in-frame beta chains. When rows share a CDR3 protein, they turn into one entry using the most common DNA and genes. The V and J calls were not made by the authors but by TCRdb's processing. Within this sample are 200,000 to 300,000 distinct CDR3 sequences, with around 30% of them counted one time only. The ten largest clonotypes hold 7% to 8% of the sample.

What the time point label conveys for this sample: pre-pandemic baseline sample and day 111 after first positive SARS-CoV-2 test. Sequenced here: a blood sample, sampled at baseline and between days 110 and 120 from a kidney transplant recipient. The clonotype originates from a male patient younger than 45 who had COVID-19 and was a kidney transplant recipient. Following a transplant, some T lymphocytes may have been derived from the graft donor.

The DNA sequence is given as TGCGCCAGCAGCTTGGCAGGGGATAATTCACCCCCCCACTTT. Its product reads: CASSLAGDNSPPHF. The rearranged segments are TRBV5-1 and TRBJ1-6; the best D guess is TRBD1, with 6 bases matching. For CDR1 and CDR2, the germline V gene lists SGHRS and YFSETQ. The CDR3 runs 14 residues from the cysteine to the phenylalanine. Only CDR3 DNA remains: 42 bases, in frame from the first base. With all but the CDR3 taken from the reference TRBV5-1 and TRBJ1-6 genes, the full variable domain is: KAGVTQTPRYLIKTRGQQVTLSCSPISGHRSVSWYQQTPGQGLQFLFEYFSETQRNKGNFPGRFSGRQFSNSRSEMNVSTLELGDSALYLCASSLAGDNSPPHFGNGTRLTVT.